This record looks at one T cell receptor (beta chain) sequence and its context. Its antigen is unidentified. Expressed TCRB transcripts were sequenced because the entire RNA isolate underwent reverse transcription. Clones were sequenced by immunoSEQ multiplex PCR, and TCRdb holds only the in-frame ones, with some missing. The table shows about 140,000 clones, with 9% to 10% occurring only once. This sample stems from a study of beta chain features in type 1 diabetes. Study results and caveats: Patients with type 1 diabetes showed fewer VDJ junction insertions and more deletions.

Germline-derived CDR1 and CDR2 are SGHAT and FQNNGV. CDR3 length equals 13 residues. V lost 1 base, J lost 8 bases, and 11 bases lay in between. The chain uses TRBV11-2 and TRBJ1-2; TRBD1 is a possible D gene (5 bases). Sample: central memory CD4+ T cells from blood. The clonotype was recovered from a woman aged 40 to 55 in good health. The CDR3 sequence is CASSLGGDWGYTF. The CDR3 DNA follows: TGTGCCAGCAGCTTAGGAGGGGACTGGGGCTACACCTTC.